Presented here are 24 T cell receptor beta chains from one specimen sequenced in a study of shared clonotypes between healthy human individuals (dated by TCRdb to 2020 to 2021). The library was produced with the immunoSEQ multiplex PCR assay. In TCRdb, the immuneACCESS table is reduced to in-frame sequences with V and J assigned. These tables do not hold every clone; where another copy was compared, an unresolved V gene accounts for under half, and the others remain unexplained. Within this sample are 1,500,000 or so clones, with roughly 96% of them counted one time only. The ten most abundant clones make up over 1% of the sample. Sequencing was carried out using naive CD4+ T cells sorted from blood. Taken with the paper, the label for cell subset or site translates to: CD45RA+ positively selected. All receptors come from a man aged 25 to 40 in good health.

The gene calls are TRBV15 and TRBJ2-5; D is unresolved. Germline V CDR1 and CDR2: LNHNV, YYDKDF (reference sequence). The CDR3 sequence is 15 residues long. V lost 0 bases and J lost 5, with 13 bases in between. This CDR3 is CATSRDGQSWETQYF. CDR3 DNA sequence: TGTGCCACCAGCAGAGATGGGCAGTCGTGGGAGACCCAGTACTTC.

J is TRBJ2-3 and V is TRBV13; D may be TRBD1 or TRBD2 (5 bases each). This CDR3 has 16 amino acids. The germline V gene encodes CDR1 PRHDT and CDR2 FYEKMQ (reference sequence). Trimming removed 5 bases from V and 7 bases from J, with 22 bases in between. CDR3 region: CASSDPGREKKYTQYF. Here the CDR3 DNA reads TGTGCCAGCAGCGATCCGGGACGAGAAAAAAAATATACGCAGTATTTT.

The chain recombines TRBV18 with TRBJ1-3; 9 bases fit TRBD1. The germline CDR1 and CDR2 sequences are KGHSH and LQKENI. CDR3 length: 16 residues. V gave up 4 bases and J gave up 1 base; unmatched junction bases: 5. For the CDR3, the DNA is TGTGCCAGCTCACTCGCCGGGACAGGGTCTGGAAACACCATATATTTT. Translating gives CASSLAGTGSGNTIYF. The full variable domain, its missing parts supplied by reference TRBV18 and TRBJ1-3, is NAGVMQNPRHLVRRRGQEARLRCSPMKGHSHVYWYRQLPEEGLKFMVYLQKENIIDESGMPKERFSAEFPKEGPSILRIQQVVRGDSAAYFCASSLAGTGSGNTIYFGEGSWLTVV.

The chain is built from TRBV5-6 and TRBJ1-3, with D possibly being TRBD1 (5 bases). The CDR3 sequence is 16 residues long. Germline V lookup: CDR1 SGHDT, CDR2 YYEEEE. Deletions cut 7 bases from V and 0 bases from J, with 17 bases between. CDR3 loop: CASSPRGFSSGNTIYF. The CDR3 nucleotides read TGTGCCAGCTCTCCTCGGGGCTTCAGCTCTGGAAACACCATATATTTT.

The chain combines TRBV7-9 with TRBJ2-2; perhaps TRBD2 as D (6 bases). Germline loops: CDR1 SEHNR, CDR2 FQNEAQ (reference sequence). There are 13 residues in the CDR3. Trimming cost V 6 bases and J 5 bases, with 10 bases left between them. CDR3 protein: CASRGGFTGELFF. DNA of the CDR3: TGTGCCAGCAGAGGAGGGTTTACCGGGGAGCTGTTTTTT. Combining the CDR3 with reference TRBV7-9 and TRBJ2-2 gives the whole variable domain DTGVSQNPRHKITKRGQNVTFRCDPISEHNRLYWYRQTLGQGPEFLTYFQNEAQLEKSRLLSDRFSAERPKGSFSTLEIQRTEQGDSAMYLCASRGGFTGELFFGEGSRLTVL.

V and J are TRBV29-1 and TRBJ2-2, with 9 positions matching TRBD1. V was pared by 0 bases and J by 13 bases, with 9 bases of the junction left unmatched. From germline, CDR1 is SQVTM and CDR2 ANQGSEA. This CDR3 is 14 amino acids long. The CDR3 coding sequence is TGCAGCGTTGAAGATCGAGACAGGGGGGGATGGCTGTTTTTT. As protein: CSVEDRDRGGWLFF.

The genes are TRBV5-5 and TRBJ1-2; D is possibly TRBD1 (5 bases). V was trimmed by 1 base and J by 8 bases, leaving 9 bases between them. The length of the CDR3 is 12 residues. Germline CDR1 and CDR2: SGHKS and YYEKEE (reference sequence). The CDR3 nucleotides are TGTGCCAGCAGCTTGTCAGGGTGGGGCTACACCTTC. Its translation: CASSLSGWGYTF.

The chain joins TRBV5-4 to TRBJ2-2, with 11 bases lining up with TRBD2. CDR3 length equals 18 residues. CDR1 is SGHNT and CDR2 is YYREEE in the germline V gene (reference sequence). The V and J ends lost 0 bases and 4 bases, in that order; junction bases with no gene match: 8. In nucleotides, the CDR3 is TGTGCCAGCAGCTTGGGTGCACTAGCGGGAGTGAGCACCGGGGAGCTGTTTTTT. Amino acids: CASSLGALAGVSTGELFF.

This rearrangement joins TRBV11-2 to TRBJ2-2; 8 nucleotides align to TRBD2. The V segment lost 5 bases and the J segment 4 bases; nucleotides outside the gene matches: 9. From germline, CDR1 is SGHAT and CDR2 FQNNGV. The CDR3 is 16 residues long. CDR3 protein: CASSRATSVITGELFF. Here the CDR3 DNA reads TGTGCCAGCAGCCGGGCGACTAGCGTAATCACCGGGGAGCTGTTTTTT.

This chain connects TRBV10-3 to TRBJ1-3; no definite D call. V was trimmed by 7 bases and J by 4 bases, leaving 8 bases between them. Germline values: CDR1 ENHRY, CDR2 SYGVKD. The CDR3 contains 12 residues. The CDR3 nucleotides read TGTGCCATCAAGGCGTCAGGAAACACCATATATTTT. As protein: CAIKASGNTIYF.

The table lists this clone with a few counts. The rearrangement links TRBV10-1 to TRBJ2-3; no definite D call. CDR3 length: 12 residues. Trimming took off 5 bases at V and 4 bases at J, with 7 bases between the two ends. The V gene's germline CDR1 is WNHNN and CDR2 SYGVQD (reference sequence). In DNA, the CDR3 is TGCGCCAGCAGTCCAGGCCCAGATACGCAGTATTTT. Its translation is CASSPGPDTQYF.

The chain is built from TRBV5-4 and TRBJ2-1; 16 bases line up with TRBD2. CDR1 and CDR2 from the germline V gene are SGHNT and YYREEE (reference sequence). V shed 4 bases and J 7 bases; nucleotides not matched to a gene: 8. CDR3 size: 17 residues. The CDR3 reads CASSLGTSGRVGNEQFF. CDR3 coding DNA: TGTGCCAGCAGCCTCGGGACTAGCGGGAGGGTAGGGAATGAGCAGTTCTTC.

This clone has a single count. This rearrangement joins TRBV10-3 to TRBJ2-6, with no clear D. The CDR3 has 13 amino acids. Germline V CDR1 and CDR2: ENHRY, SYGVKD. V gave up 9 bases and J gave up 3 bases, with 9 bases separating them. The CDR3 DNA follows: TGTGCCATGTCGGGTCATGGGGCCAACGTCCTGACTTTC. This sequence encodes CAMSGHGANVLTF.

Points on this clone: One end of the junction varies from germline; a read error may be responsible. The chain joins TRBV20-1 to TRBJ2-7; 10 nucleotides line up with TRBD2. CDR3 size: 11 residues. CDR1 is DFQATT, CDR2 SNEGSKA, per germline (reference sequence). The CDR3 sequence is CSARDQGLAVF. The CDR3 nucleotides are TGCAGTGCTAGAGATCAAGGACTAGCGGTCTTC.

J is TRBJ1-1 and V is TRBV14; D is ambiguous. Germline loops: CDR1 SGHDN, CDR2 FVKESK. The V and J ends lost 4 bases and 3 bases respectively, with 12 bases between them. The CDR3 length is 14 residues. The CDR3 region is CASSRMTAYTEAFF. CDR3 sequence (DNA): TGTGCCAGCAGCCGCATGACTGCTTACACTGAAGCTTTCTTT.

CDR3 nucleotides: TGTGCCAGCAGCACTACTTCTAGCAAGCAGCAGTACTTC. Its protein is CASSTTSSKQQYF. This sequence joins TRBV11-1 and TRBJ2-7; D is perhaps TRBD2 (5 bases). V lost 5 bases, J lost 8 bases, and 16 bases lay in between. This CDR3 has 13 amino acids. Germline V gives CDR1 SGHAT, CDR2 FQDESV (reference sequence).

This clone has a single count. V usage is TRBV19 and J usage is TRBJ1-3; no firm D call. The CDR3 runs 15 residues. Germline V gene lookup returns CDR1 LNHDA and CDR2 SQIVND (reference sequence). The V and J ends lost 3 bases and 0 bases respectively, with 9 bases between them. The CDR3 nucleotides are TGTGCCAGTAGTATTATATGGACCTCTGGAAACACCATATATTTT. Translation: CASSIIWTSGNTIYF. Combining the CDR3 with reference TRBV19 and TRBJ1-3 gives the whole variable domain DGGITQSPKYLFRKEGQNVTLSCEQNLNHDAMYWYRQDPGQGLRLIYYSQIVNDFQKGDIAEGYSVSREKKESFPLTVTSAQKNPTAFYLCASSIIWTSGNTIYFGEGSWLTVV.

This chain connects TRBV7-2 to TRBJ2-7; 9 bases align to TRBD2. After removal of 4 bases from V and 9 bases from J, the junction contained 10 bases not matched to a gene. CDR1 and CDR2 (germline): SGHTA, FQGNSA. CDR3 length equals 14 residues. CDR3 loop: CASSSAGGSVGQYF. Written as DNA, the CDR3 is TGTGCCAGCAGCTCAGCGGGAGGCTCGGTAGGGCAGTACTTC.

The rearrangement uses TRBV15 and TRBJ1-5; 12 bases are shared with TRBD1. Trimming at V came to 3 bases and at J to 0 bases, leaving 15 bases not matched to a gene. The germline gives CDR1 LNHNV, CDR2 YYDKDF (reference sequence). The CDR3 has 21 amino acids. The CDR3 region has the DNA TGTGCCACCAGCAGGAACAACCCCGGGACAGGGGGCTCATATAGCAATCAGCCCCAGCATTTT. Amino acids: CATSRNNPGTGGSYSNQPQHF.

The chain carries TRBV30 and TRBJ2-3; D unclear. Trimming shortened V by 1 base and J by 9 bases, and 20 bases separated the two germline ends. The CDR3 is 15 amino acids. CDR1 is GTSNPN, CDR2 SVGIG, per germline (reference sequence). The CDR3 protein is CAWSGDTETALTQYF. The CDR3 nucleotides read TGTGCCTGGAGTGGTGACACCGAGACGGCGCTCACGCAGTATTTT.

The V gene is TRBV5-4, the J gene TRBJ2-7; TRBD2 might be the D (5 bases). Per germline, CDR1 SGHNT and CDR2 YYREEE (reference sequence). The CDR3 runs 13 residues. V was pared by 0 bases and J by 4 bases, with 8 bases between. This CDR3 reads CASSLDDYYEQYF. The CDR3, as DNA: TGTGCCAGCAGCTTGGATGACTATTACGAGCAGTACTTC.

This sequence joins TRBV2 and TRBJ2-1, with 12 bases matching TRBD2. The CDR3 length is 15 residues. The ends lost 3 bases at V and 7 bases at J; junction bases unmatched: 4. CDR1 SNHLY and CDR2 FYNNEI come from the germline V gene. The CDR3 is CASSDRLAGGNEQFF. CDR3 coding DNA: TGTGCCAGCAGTGATCGTCTAGCGGGAGGGAATGAGCAGTTCTTC.

The V call is TRBV25-1, the J call TRBJ2-2; 9 nucleotides match TRBD1. CDR3 length equals 15 residues. Germline values: CDR1 MGHDK, CDR2 SYGVNS. The trim removed 4 bases at V and 5 bases at J, leaving 5 bases unmatched. CDR3 bases: TGTGCCAGCAGTGCCGACAGGGGGAAGACCGGGGAGCTGTTTTTT. Amino acid sequence: CASSADRGKTGELFF.

The chain has TRBV6-5 and TRBJ2-7; D gene ambiguous. Germline assignment: CDR1 MNHEY and CDR2 SVGAGI. V lost 7 bases, J lost 3 bases, and 19 bases lay in between. The CDR3 has 15 amino acids. CDR3 in amino acids: CASKVRAKPDYEQYF. The CDR3 coding sequence is TGTGCCAGCAAGGTCCGGGCCAAACCGGACTACGAGCAGTACTTC.